The sequence of this T cell receptor (beta chain) was determined in a study of molecular identifiers for immune sequencing clone quantification. This clonotype came up many times. The germline V and J ends were trimmed by 3 bases and 5 bases, with 26 bases remaining between them. The CDR3 has 18 residues. CDR1 and CDR2 from the germline V gene are DFQATT and SNEGSKA (reference sequence). TCRdb re-called the PCR reads with MiXCR, one entry per CDR3 protein. Altogether roughly 93,000 distinct CDR3 sequences are present, under 20% being singletons, with the ten largest covering 0.75% to 0.95%. The sequence was collected from a human donor in good health. Some libraries in this study had Jurkat cell RNA spiked in. This rearrangement joins TRBV20-1 to TRBJ2-1; the D gene could be TRBD1 or TRBD2 (5 bases each). The sequenced sample was naive CD8+ T cells from blood, with Jurkat cell RNA spiked in. Subset indicated: FACS-sorted CD8+CD4-CCR7+CD45RA+ naive T cells. The CDR3 region has the DNA TGCAGTGCTAGCCCCCCCTACCGGGACCCCGAAGCCCACAATGAGCAGTTCTTC. Translating gives CSASPPYRDPEAHNEQFF.